The 18 T cell receptor beta chains below come from one sample, sequenced in a study of shared clonotypes between healthy human individuals. The data were produced by immunoSEQ multiplex PCR, yet TCRdb's version contains in-frame clones alone and is incomplete. The table shows around 500,000 clones, with 75% to 85% occurring only once. Material: PBMCs. The receptor set was obtained from a woman between 40 and 55 years old in good health. Some clones in this sample may be carry-over from other donors' samples.

V is TRBV18 and J is TRBJ2-5, with a weak D call TRBD1 (6 bases). Germline V gene lookup returns CDR1 KGHSH and CDR2 LQKENI. V lost 3 bases, J lost 4 bases, and 15 bases lay in between. This CDR3 has 15 amino acids. The CDR3 coding sequence is TGTGCCAGCTCACCGCCAACAGGGTTGGGAGAGACCCAGTACTTC. Protein sequence: CASSPPTGLGETQYF.

V usage is TRBV6-1 and J usage is TRBJ2-3; possibly TRBD2 for D (5 bases). This CDR3 comprises 16 residues. The ends were cut back, 2 bases at V and 0 bases at J, with 12 bases in the middle. Germline V gene lookup returns CDR1 MNHNS and CDR2 SASEGT. The chain's CDR3 is CASSEQPRGSTDTQYF. In nucleotides, the CDR3 is TGTGCCAGCAGTGAACAGCCCCGGGGTAGCACAGATACGCAGTATTTT.

The CDR3 DNA sequence: TGCGCCAGCAGCTTTGGGGGACTAGCCTCCTACGAGCAGTACTTC. Its translation is CASSFGGLASYEQYF. V and J are TRBV5-1 and TRBJ2-7, with 9 bases lining up with TRBD2. The length of the CDR3 is 15 residues. Germline V gene sequence: CDR1 SGHRS, CDR2 YFSETQ. The trim removed 2 bases at V and 0 bases at J, leaving 3 bases unmatched.

Written as DNA, the CDR3 is TGTGCCAGCAGCCAACTAGCGTCTAGCACAGATACGCAGTATTTT. Amino acids: CASSQLASSTDTQYF. The rearrangement links TRBV9 to TRBJ2-3; TRBD2 matches 7 bases. The germline CDR1 and CDR2 sequences are SGDLS and YYNGEE. The junction had 5 bases not matched to a gene; V was cut back by 4 bases and J by 0 bases. The CDR3 spans 15 residues.

The chain carries TRBV4-3 and TRBJ2-1; TRBD2 matches 9 bases. The junction had 7 bases not matched to a gene; V was cut back by 0 bases and J by 4 bases. Per germline, CDR1 LGHNA and CDR2 YSLEER. The CDR3 has 17 amino acids. The CDR3 region is CASSQDRASGAYNEQFF. CDR3 coding DNA: TGCGCCAGCAGCCAAGATAGGGCTAGCGGGGCTTACAATGAGCAGTTCTTC.

The chain recombines TRBV25-1 with TRBJ2-7; D call uncertain. V gave up 1 base and J gave up 4 bases, with 11 bases separating them. CDR1 is MGHDK and CDR2 is SYGVNS in the germline V gene. The CDR3 spans 14 residues. CDR3 sequence (DNA): TGTGCCAGCAGTGAATTTGACGAAGTATACGAGCAGTACTTC. Translated: CASSEFDEVYEQYF.

The V and J genes are TRBV14 and TRBJ2-7; 8 bases map to TRBD1. This CDR3 region has 16 residues. Per the germline V gene, CDR1 is SGHDN and CDR2 is FVKESK. V was clipped by 1 base and J by 2 bases; unmatched bases: 7. The CDR3 spells CASSQAAWTGTYEQYF. CDR3 nucleotide sequence: TGTGCCAGCAGCCAAGCGGCCTGGACAGGGACCTACGAGCAGTACTTC.

The chain combines TRBV5-1 with TRBJ1-3, with D unresolved. The V and J ends lost 0 bases and 0 bases respectively, with 10 bases between them. Germline assignment: CDR1 SGHRS and CDR2 YFSETQ. CDR3 size: 16 residues. CDR3 sequence (DNA): TGCGCCAGCAGCTTGGGGCCCCAGAGCTCTGGAAACACCATATATTTT. Amino acids: CASSLGPQSSGNTIYF.

This sequence joins TRBV4-1 and TRBJ2-1; D is unresolved. CDR1 is MGHRA, CDR2 YSYEKL, per germline. The CDR3 is made up of 21 amino acids. Trimming removed 0 bases at V and 7 bases at J, with 31 bases between. CDR3 in amino acids: CASSQDPTGPTTWIVGNEQFF. DNA for the CDR3: TGCGCCAGCAGCCAAGATCCGACCGGGCCAACGACCTGGATTGTTGGGAATGAGCAGTTCTTC.

Concerning this clone: Compared with germline, one end of the junction differs, possibly owing to a read error. The V call is TRBV6-1, the J call TRBJ2-3; 12 bases line up with TRBD2. The CDR3 extends over 16 amino acids. Germline lookup yields CDR1 MNHNS and CDR2 SASEGT. The DNA of the CDR3 is TGTGCCAGCAGTGCCCTAGCGGGAGGGGCGACAGGTACGCAGTATTTT. It yields the protein CASSALAGGATGTQYF.

This clone came up once. The chain recombines TRBV18 with TRBJ2-7; maybe TRBD1 (7 bases). This CDR3 contains 15 residues. Germline V CDR1 and CDR2: KGHSH, LQKENI. V shed 3 bases and J shed 2 bases, with 14 bases lying between them. This CDR3 is CASSPEGDRAYEQYF. The CDR3 bases are TGTGCCAGCTCACCGGAGGGGGACAGAGCCTACGAGCAGTACTTC.

The gene calls are TRBV28 and TRBJ1-5; 7 nucleotides agree with TRBD1. The CDR3 length is 15 residues. Germline assignment: CDR1 MDHEN and CDR2 SYDVKM. V lost 6 bases to trimming and J lost 7 bases; unmatched junction nucleotides: 12. The CDR3 region is CASSKNRGQGQPQHF. Written as DNA, the CDR3 is TGTGCCAGCAGCAAAAACAGGGGCCAGGGGCAGCCCCAGCATTTT.

The chain links TRBV28 to TRBJ2-2, with unresolved D. Germline V CDR1 and CDR2: MDHEN, SYDVKM. This CDR3 is built from 13 residues. Deletions cut 7 bases from V and 4 bases from J, with 10 bases between. The CDR3 region is CASTLTITGELFF. The CDR3 DNA follows: TGTGCCAGCACCCTAACTATCACCGGGGAGCTGTTTTTT.

The gene calls are TRBV25-1 and TRBJ1-2; 9 nucleotides match TRBD1. Germline values: CDR1 MGHDK, CDR2 SYGVNS. Trimming cost V 2 bases and J 4 bases; bases outside gene matches: 11. This CDR3 contains 17 residues. CDR3 bases: TGTGCCAGCAGTGAACCGGGACAGGGTGAATTTTTCTATGGCTACACCTTC. Its translation is CASSEPGQGEFFYGYTF.

The rearrangement uses TRBV5-6 and TRBJ2-3, with 10 bases lining up with TRBD2. The junction had 4 bases not matched to a gene; V was cut back by 4 bases and J by 5 bases. Germline CDR1 reads SGHDT; CDR2 reads YYEEEE. This CDR3 comprises 14 residues. The CDR3: CASSGAGGIDTQYF. As DNA, the CDR3 is TGTGCCAGCAGCGGAGCGGGAGGGATAGATACGCAGTATTTT.

The chain is built from TRBV5-6 and TRBJ2-2, with 7 bases fitting TRBD2. The CDR3 is 17 amino acids. J was trimmed by 5 bases and V by 2 bases; bases with no gene match: 12. CDR1 and CDR2 (germline): SGHDT, YYEEEE. In DNA form, the CDR3 reads TGTGCCAGCAGCTTCTGGGGAGGGGCGCAGGAGACCGGGGAGCTGTTTTTT. Translating gives CASSFWGGAQETGELFF.

The chain employs TRBV7-2 and TRBJ2-6, with D maybe TRBD2 (6 bases). The CDR3 consists of 16 residues. The V end was cut by 1 base, the J end by 2 bases, with 9 bases between. Germline CDR1 reads SGHTA; CDR2 reads FQGNSA. CDR3 sequence reads: CASSLERAPGANVLTF. Written as DNA, the CDR3 is TGTGCCAGCAGCTTAGAGCGGGCCCCTGGGGCCAACGTCCTGACTTTC.

A word on this clone: One end of the junction does not line up with germline, which may come from a read error. The J gene is TRBJ2-7, the V gene TRBV18; TRBD1 aligns across 9 bases. Germline V lookup: CDR1 KGHSH, CDR2 LQKENI. The CDR3 length is 15 residues. This CDR3 reads CAGSLQGTGFYEQYF. Written as DNA, the CDR3 is TGTGCCGGCTCTCTCCAGGGGACAGGGTTTTACGAGCAGTACTTC.